These 12 T cell receptor beta chains came from one sample sequenced in a study of CD8+CD57+ T cells in acquired aplastic anemia. Genomic DNA, the template, was used for profiling of the TCR beta VDJ and CDR3. TCRdb independently ran MiXCR on the reads; one entry per CDR3 protein. This table has a few hundred thousand distinct CDR3 sequences, approximately 57% appearing once. The sequencing sample was made of sorted CD4+, CD8+, or CD8+CD57+ T cells (not recorded which) from PBMCs. These receptor sequences come from a human donor in good health.

V and J are TRBV7-9 and TRBJ2-3, with 7 bases aligning to TRBD2. The J segment lost 3 bases and the V segment lost 7 bases, leaving 16 bases of the junction unmatched. Per the germline V gene, CDR1 is SEHNR and CDR2 is FQNEAQ (reference sequence). CDR3 size: 17 residues. CDR3 sequence reads: CASITLSLRESTDTQYF. DNA for the CDR3: TGTGCCAGCATCACACTCTCACTGCGGGAGAGTACAGATACGCAGTATTTT. The full variable domain, in which reference TRBV7-9 and TRBJ2-3 provide the parts outside the CDR3, is DTGVSQNPRHKITKRGQNVTFRCDPISEHNRLYWYRQTLGQGPEFLTYFQNEAQLEKSRLLSDRFSAERPKGSFSTLEIQRTEQGDSAMYLCASITLSLRESTDTQYFGPGTRLTVL.

On this clonotype itself: The CDR3 end shows no conserved phenylalanine or tryptophan, and so a read error is likely. The chain employs TRBV6-2 or TRBV6-3 and TRBJ2-6, with D tentatively TRBD1 (6 bases). The germline CDR1 and CDR2 sequences are MNHEY and SVGEGT. V was shortened by 10 bases and J by 2 bases, with 18 bases between the two germline ends. This CDR3 is built from 16 residues. CDR3 in amino acids: CATAAQGKTGANVLTL. Here the CDR3 DNA reads TGTGCCACCGCGGCACAGGGAAAAACTGGGGCCAACGTCCTGACTCTC.

The chain links TRBV5-1 to TRBJ1-5; D remains unclear. The CDR3 contains 15 residues. V lost 0 bases to trimming and J lost 2 bases, with 9 bases between them. In germline, CDR1 is SGHRS, CDR2 YFSETQ. The CDR3 sequence: CASSLDALGNQPQHF. As DNA, the CDR3 is TGCGCCAGCAGCTTGGATGCACTCGGCAATCAGCCCCAGCATTTT.

The genes are TRBV20-1 and TRBJ1-2, with D possibly matching TRBD1 (5 bases). Trimming stripped 5 bases from V and 4 bases from J, with 11 bases between. The CDR3 extends over 12 amino acids. The germline gives CDR1 DFQATT, CDR2 SNEGSKA (reference sequence). CDR3 in DNA: TGCAGTGCTGTAGGGGTGGGCTATGGCTACACCTTC. Translating it yields CSAVGVGYGYTF.

The gene calls are TRBV15 and TRBJ1-3; unclear D gene. V lost 3 bases and J 4 bases, leaving 13 bases between the germline ends. Germline CDR1 reads LNHNV; CDR2 reads YYDKDF (reference sequence). The length of the CDR3 is 15 residues. CDR3 bases: TGTGCCACCAGCAGGGGCGTGGGGTTGGGAAACACCATATATTTT. This codes for CATSRGVGLGNTIYF.

The chain is built from TRBV7-6 and TRBJ1-4; D possibly corresponds to TRBD1 (6 bases). The germline CDR1 and CDR2 sequences are SGHVS and FNYEAQ. The CDR3 runs 17 residues. Trimming took off 1 base at V and 7 bases at J, with 19 bases between the two ends. CDR3 in amino acids: CASSLVGGLSFSEKLFF. Written as DNA, the CDR3 is TGTGCCAGCAGCTTAGTAGGGGGACTATCCTTCTCTGAAAAACTGTTTTTT.

This chain links TRBV7-9 with TRBJ1-6; no definite D call. The V end was cut by 0 bases, the J end by 7 bases, with 7 bases between. Germline CDR1 SEHNR, CDR2 FQNEAQ (reference sequence). The CDR3 extends over 14 amino acids. For the CDR3, the DNA is TGTGCCAGCAGCTTAGCTGGCGTCAATTCACCCCTCCACTTT. This encodes CASSLAGVNSPLHF.

This clonotype was found a few times. CDR3 amino acids: CSAKNGSTYEQYF. The CDR3, as DNA: TGCAGTGCTAAGAACGGGAGTACTTACGAGCAGTACTTC. The chain has TRBV20-1 and TRBJ2-7; D may be TRBD2 (6 bases). Germline V gene sequence: CDR1 DFQATT, CDR2 SNEGSKA (reference sequence). The V end lost 4 bases, the J end lost 4 bases, and 14 bases lay between the germline ends. There are 13 residues in the CDR3.

The J gene is TRBJ2-7, the V gene TRBV29-1, with 11 positions matching TRBD2. This CDR3 is 14 amino acids long. V lost 1 base, J lost 5 bases, and 4 bases stayed unmatched. In germline, CDR1 is SQVTM, CDR2 ANQGSEA. The CDR3 bases are TGCAGCGTTGAAGCTAGCGGGAGGTTTGACGAGCAGTACTTC. This codes for CSVEASGRFDEQYF.

Of note for this clonotype: The conserved phenylalanine or tryptophan is not found at the CDR3 terminus, so this likely reflects a read error. It is unclear where the CDR3 begins or ends on the DNA, so no DNA is shown, and the CDR3 is as TCRdb lists it. CDR3 sequence: CSVEDFPPGGNEQLL. This chain connects TRBV29-1 to TRBJ2-1; TRBD1 is the table's D call, not checked against the DNA. The CDR3 spans 15 residues, counting both ends. Per germline, CDR1 SQVTM and CDR2 ANQGSEA.

The gene calls are TRBV4-1 and TRBJ1-2; D might be TRBD1 (5 bases). V shed 0 bases and J shed 2 bases, with 13 bases lying between them. The CDR3 consists of 16 residues. CDR1 MGHRA and CDR2 YSYEKL come from the germline V gene. CDR3 protein: CASSQDPAGKNYGYTF. The DNA for the CDR3 is TGCGCCAGCAGCCAAGATCCCGCAGGGAAAAACTATGGCTACACCTTC.

Regarding this clonotype: At one end, the junction sequence differs from germline, possibly due to a read error. The chain is built from TRBV10-1 and TRBJ2-1; D is uncertain. Germline loops: CDR1 WNHNN, CDR2 SYGVQD (reference sequence). The CDR3 has 14 residues. The CDR3 reads CASSESVANNDQSF. Here the CDR3 DNA reads TGCGCCAGCAGTGAGTCAGTCGCCAACAATGATCAGTCCTTC.